Listed below are T cell receptor beta chains from one sample, sequenced in a study of blood T cell repertoires in COVID-19. Assay used: immunoSEQ multiplex PCR; TCRdb lists only in-frame clones, some missing. There are approximately 130,000 clones in the sample; roughly 91% occur only once, and less than 2% lies in the top ten. Material for sequencing was peripheral blood. These TCRs come from a human donor in a cohort sampled during active COVID-19. Both conserved end residues are part of each CDR3. D genes are given only for firm matches. Some rows have no size entry. The others give once, few or many, or a class for an expanded clone.

.	TRBJ1-4	TRBV5-1	.	CASSLARTTNEKLFF	TGCGCCAGCAGCTTGGCCAGGACAACTAATGAAAAACTGTTTTTT
.	TRBJ2-1	TRBV7-9	.	CASSLEVQGSEQFF	TGTGCCAGCAGCTTAGAAGTACAGGGCAGTGAGCAGTTCTTC
.	TRBJ2-3	TRBV3-1/TRBV3-2	.	CASSQEVAALTDTQYF	TGTGCCAGCAGCCAAGAGGTAGCCGCACTCACAGATACGCAGTATTTT
once	TRBJ1-1	TRBV2	.	CASGGTEAFF	TGTGCCAGTGGCGGAACTGAAGCTTTCTTT
.	TRBJ1-5	TRBV11-2	TRBD1	CASSPGTGVTQPQHF	TGTGCCAGCAGCCCCGGGACAGGGGTGACGCAGCCCCAGCATTTT
.	TRBJ2-5	TRBV29-1	TRBD2	CSVEEVLAGGTPQYF	TGCAGCGTTGAAGAGGTACTAGCGGGCGGTACCCCGCAGTACTTC
.	TRBJ2-5	TRBV10-3	.	CAISESTLLETQYF	TGTGCCATCAGTGAGTCGACTCTTTTGGAGACCCAGTACTTC
.	TRBJ1-6	TRBV19	.	CASSIGHLYNSPLHF	TGTGCCAGTAGTATAGGACACCTGTATAATTCACCCCTCCACTTT
.	TRBJ1-3	TRBV29-1	TRBD1	CSVGDRGGFYGSTIYF	TGCAGCGTTGGGGACAGGGGAGGGTTTTATGGTAGCACCATATATTTT
.	TRBJ1-5	TRBV11-2	TRBD1	CASSPQGDRGEQPQHF	TGTGCCAGCAGCCCGCAAGGGGACAGGGGGGAGCAGCCCCAGCATTTT
.	TRBJ2-4	TRBV7-9	.	CASSLSPRVGIQYF	TGTGCCAGCAGCTTATCACCCCGGGTCGGCATTCAGTACTTC
.	TRBJ2-3	TRBV2	TRBD2	CASSGTLGTSRVDTQYF	TGTGCCAGCAGTGGAACCCTTGGGACTAGCAGGGTGGATACGCAGTATTTT
.	TRBJ2-6	TRBV5-6	TRBD2	CASSLGTSAGANVLTF	TGTGCCAGCAGCTTAGGGACTAGCGCTGGGGCCAACGTCCTGACTTTC
.	TRBJ1-1	TRBV5-4	TRBD1	CASSSRDRGRTEAFF	TGTGCCAGCAGCAGCCGGGACAGGGGTCGGACGGAAGCTTTCTTT
.	TRBJ1-2	TRBV19	TRBD1	CASRISGQGSYTF	TGTGCCAGTAGGATTTCAGGACAGGGTAGCTACACCTTC
.	TRBJ2-1	TRBV28	.	CATTAVSNEQFF	TGTGCCACCACAGCGGTTTCAAATGAGCAGTTCTTC
.	TRBJ1-1	TRBV7-2	.	CASSLDFGIEAFF	TGTGCCAGCAGCTTAGATTTCGGGATTGAAGCTTTCTTT
.	TRBJ2-1	TRBV7-2	.	CASSLGSSWSSYNEQFF	TGTGCCAGCAGCTTAGGAAGCTCTTGGAGCTCCTACAATGAGCAGTTCTTC
.	TRBJ1-1	TRBV2	TRBD1	CASRFLRDRGTEAFF	TGTGCCAGCAGGTTCCTCCGAGACAGGGGCACTGAAGCTTTCTTT
.	TRBJ2-6	TRBV18	TRBD1	CASSPLGTASGANVLTF	TGTGCCAGCTCACCACTCGGGACAGCCTCTGGGGCCAACGTCCTGACTTTC
.	TRBJ2-7	TRBV11-2	TRBD2	CASSLLAGGPFYEQYF	TGTGCCAGCAGCTTACTAGCGGGAGGACCTTTCTACGAGCAGTACTTC
.	TRBJ2-1	TRBV6-5	TRBD2	CASRQLAGVGHEQFF	TGTGCCAGCAGACAACTAGCGGGAGTGGGCCATGAGCAGTTCTTC
.	TRBJ2-2	TRBV24-1	TRBD1	CATSDPGQADTGELFF	TGTGCCACCAGTGATCCCGGACAGGCGGACACCGGGGAGCTGTTTTTT
.	TRBJ1-5	TRBV6-1	TRBD1	CASSESLDRGQHF	TGTGCCAGCAGTGAATCACTTGACAGGGGGCAACATTTT
.	TRBJ2-3	TRBV7-9	TRBD2	CASSQSGEYSTDTQYF	TGTGCCAGCAGCCAGAGCGGGGAGTATAGCACAGATACGCAGTATTTT
.	TRBJ2-2	TRBV9	.	CASSGRRTVNTGELFF	TGTGCCAGCAGCGGCCGGAGGACAGTGAACACCGGGGAGCTGTTTTTT